Described below is a single TCR beta chain sequence and its context. The authors prepared the TCRbeta library with unique molecular identifiers. TCRdb re-analysed the PCR reads in MiXCR, keeping a single row per CDR3 protein. Seen here are about 460,000 distinct CDR3 sequences, 9.5% to 12% observed once, and the top ten hold less than 15%. This record comes from a study of T-cell reconstitution after alpha-beta-depleted transplantation in children. Deletions cut 7 bases from V and 1 base from J, with 10 bases between. CDR1 and CDR2 (germline): SGHTA, FQGNSA. The CDR3 sequence is 13 residues long. The chain uses TRBV7-2 and TRBJ2-5; D remains unclear. The origin of this receptor is a female patient between 2 and 15 years old who had a stem cell transplant for aplastic anemia, so the T cells may come from the graft donor. The source was PBMCs, mostly from graft donor cells, collected 180 days after TCRalphabeta/CD19-depleted stem cell transplant. The CDR3 nucleotides are TGTGCCAGCACCCCCTACGTCCAAGAGACCCAGTACTTC. Its protein product is CASTPYVQETQYF.